Following are 9 T cell receptor beta chains from one sample sequenced in a study of T cells in Graves' hyperthyroidism and ophthalmopathy. RNA transcripts gave rise to amplified TCR beta CDR3 regions. During a first-round RT-PCR of the TCR CDR3, the HTBI primer set was used. TCRdb recomputed calls from the multiplex PCR reads with MiXCR, one row per CDR3 protein. Here the sample spans hundreds of thousands of distinct CDR3 sequences, 14% to 15% being singletons. The sequenced sample consisted of blood. Receptor source: a woman in her 30s with Graves' hyperthyroidism.

This rearrangement joins TRBV6-2 or TRBV6-3 to TRBJ2-5; the D gene could be TRBD1 or TRBD2 (5 bases each). The CDR3 has 15 amino acids. Germline V lookup: CDR1 MNHEY, CDR2 SVGEGT. The V and J ends lost 6 bases and 7 bases respectively, with 21 bases between them. The CDR3 is CASSEQPQGVWTQYF. The DNA of the CDR3 is TGTGCCAGCAGCGAACAGCCGCAGGGAGTGTGGACCCAGTACTTC.

This clonotype came up once. This chain connects TRBV20-1 to TRBJ2-2; perhaps D is TRBD1 or TRBD2 (5 bases each). The CDR3 consists of 14 residues. With 6 bases removed from V and 5 bases from J, the gap between germline ends came to 16 bases. Looked up from germline, CDR1 is DFQATT and CDR2 is SNEGSKA (reference sequence). CDR3 residues: CSAPLQGGTGELFF. In nucleotides, the CDR3 is TGCAGTGCCCCCCTCCAGGGCGGGACCGGGGAGCTGTTTTTT.

This clonotype was detected ten times or more. The V and J genes are TRBV3-1 and TRBJ2-2; 9 bases are a match to TRBD1. The CDR3 loop spans 17 amino acids. Germline values: CDR1 LGHDT, CDR2 YNNKEL (reference sequence). The trim removed 3 bases at V and 5 bases at J, leaving 10 bases unmatched. The chain's CDR3 is CASSQAGTGLVTGELFF. The DNA for the CDR3 is TGTGCCAGCAGCCAGGCCGGGACAGGGCTGGTTACCGGGGAGCTGTTTTTT.

Only a few counts were recorded for this clonotype. The chain has TRBV20-1 and TRBJ1-1; no clear D gene. The CDR3 consists of 14 residues. The V end lost 3 bases, the J end lost 5 bases, and 16 bases lay between the germline ends. Germline assignment: CDR1 DFQATT and CDR2 SNEGSKA (reference sequence). CDR3 residues: CSARRAEGRTEAFF. The CDR3 DNA follows: TGCAGTGCTAGGAGGGCGGAGGGAAGGACTGAAGCTTTCTTT.

There are many counts of this clonotype. The chain joins TRBV2 to TRBJ1-1; D may be TRBD1 (5 bases). Per germline, CDR1 SNHLY and CDR2 FYNNEI. This CDR3 region has 16 residues. V gave up 4 bases and J gave up 4 bases, with 19 bases separating them. The CDR3 protein is CASSAPGPTIGTEAFF. As DNA, the CDR3 is TGTGCCAGCAGTGCACCGGGACCGACGATTGGCACTGAAGCTTTCTTT.

This clonotype has ten or more counts. The V call is TRBV30, the J call TRBJ2-3; TRBD1 or TRBD2 may be the D gene (5 bases each). The ends were cut back, 1 base at V and 7 bases at J, with 15 bases in the middle. In germline, CDR1 is GTSNPN, CDR2 SVGIG (reference sequence). The CDR3 runs to 14 residues. The CDR3 loop is CAWSAPGPAHTQYF. In nucleotides, the CDR3 is TGTGCCTGGAGTGCCCCGGGACCGGCCCATACGCAGTATTTT.

This clonotype has ten or more counts. The chain joins TRBV7-8 to TRBJ2-5, with D perhaps TRBD1 or TRBD2 (5 bases each). The V end lost 5 bases, the J end lost 4 bases, and 20 bases lay between the germline ends. The CDR3 totals 16 residues. The V gene's germline CDR1 is SGHVS and CDR2 FQNEAQ. The CDR3 DNA follows: TGTGCCAGCAGCCAAGATCGAGGGGCGGCAACAGAGACCCAGTACTTC. It codes for CASSQDRGAATETQYF.

This clonotype was counted ten times or more. The chain has TRBV7-9 and TRBJ2-3; 7 bases match TRBD2. The CDR3 spans 15 residues. Losses at the gene ends were 10 bases for V and 0 bases for J; bases not matched to a gene: 10. CDR1 is SEHNR and CDR2 is FQNEAQ in the germline V gene (reference sequence). CDR3 in DNA: TGTGCCACCCTCAGGCTAGCGGAAAGCACAGATACGCAGTATTTT. This encodes CATLRLAESTDTQYF.

Ten or more counts support this clonotype. V is TRBV5-1 and J is TRBJ1-5, with TRBD1 as a possible D gene (6 bases). Germline CDR1 and CDR2: SGHRS and YFSETQ. Trimming took 4 bases from V and 3 from J, leaving 14 bases between them. There are 15 residues in the CDR3. The DNA of the CDR3 is TGCGCCAGCAGCCTGGATGGACAGCTCAATCAGCCCCAGCATTTT. Amino acid sequence: CASSLDGQLNQPQHF.